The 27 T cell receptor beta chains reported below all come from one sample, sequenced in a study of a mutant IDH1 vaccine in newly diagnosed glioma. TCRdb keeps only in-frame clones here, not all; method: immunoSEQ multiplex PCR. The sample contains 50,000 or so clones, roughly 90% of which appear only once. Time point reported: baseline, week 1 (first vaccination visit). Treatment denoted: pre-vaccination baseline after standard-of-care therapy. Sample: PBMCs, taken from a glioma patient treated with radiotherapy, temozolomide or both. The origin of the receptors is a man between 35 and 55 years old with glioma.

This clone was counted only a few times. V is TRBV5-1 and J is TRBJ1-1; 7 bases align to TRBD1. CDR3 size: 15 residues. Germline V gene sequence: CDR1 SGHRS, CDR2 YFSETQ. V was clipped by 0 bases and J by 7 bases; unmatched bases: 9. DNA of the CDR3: TGCGCCAGCAGCTTGGCCGAACAGGGGATACGTGAAGCTTTCTTT. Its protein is CASSLAEQGIREAFF.

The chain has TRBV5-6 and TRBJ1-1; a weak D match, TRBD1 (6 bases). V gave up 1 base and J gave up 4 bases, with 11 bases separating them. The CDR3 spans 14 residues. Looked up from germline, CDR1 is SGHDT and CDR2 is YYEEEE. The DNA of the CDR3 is TGTGCCAGCAGCTTGAAGGGGGTGGGCACTGAAGCTTTCTTT. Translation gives CASSLKGVGTEAFF.

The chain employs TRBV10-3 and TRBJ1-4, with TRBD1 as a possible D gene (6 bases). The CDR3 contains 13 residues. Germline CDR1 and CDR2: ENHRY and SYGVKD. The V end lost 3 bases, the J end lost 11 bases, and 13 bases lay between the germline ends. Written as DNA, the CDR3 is TGTGCCATCAGTGAACGGGGGGCGGAGAAACTGTTTTTT. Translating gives CAISERGAEKLFF.

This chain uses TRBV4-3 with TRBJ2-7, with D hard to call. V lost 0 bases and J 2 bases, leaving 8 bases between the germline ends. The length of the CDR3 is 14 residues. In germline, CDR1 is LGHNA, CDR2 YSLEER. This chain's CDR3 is CASSQDVSPYEQYF. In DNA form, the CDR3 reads TGCGCCAGCAGCCAAGATGTCAGTCCCTACGAGCAGTACTTC.

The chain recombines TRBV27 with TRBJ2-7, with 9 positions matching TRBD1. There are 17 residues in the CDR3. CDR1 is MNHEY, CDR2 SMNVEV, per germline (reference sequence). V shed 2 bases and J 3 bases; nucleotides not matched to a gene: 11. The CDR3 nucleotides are TGTGCCAGCAGTTTAGTCGGACAGGGGACTTGGGGCTACGAGCAGTACTTC. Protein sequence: CASSLVGQGTWGYEQYF.

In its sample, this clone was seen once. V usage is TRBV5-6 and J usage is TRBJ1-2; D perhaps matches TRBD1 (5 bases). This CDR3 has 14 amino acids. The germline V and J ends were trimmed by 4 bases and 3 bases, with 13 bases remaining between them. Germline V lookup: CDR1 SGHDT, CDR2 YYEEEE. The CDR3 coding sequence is TGTGCCAGCAGCAGAGGGACGCGGGACTATGGCTACACCTTC. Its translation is CASSRGTRDYGYTF. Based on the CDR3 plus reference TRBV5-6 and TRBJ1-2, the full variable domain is DAGVTQSPTHLIKTRGQQVTLRCSPKSGHDTVSWYQQALGQGPQFIFQYYEEEERQRGNFPDRFSGHQFPNYSSELNVNALLLGDSALYLCASSRGTRDYGYTFGSGTRLTVV.

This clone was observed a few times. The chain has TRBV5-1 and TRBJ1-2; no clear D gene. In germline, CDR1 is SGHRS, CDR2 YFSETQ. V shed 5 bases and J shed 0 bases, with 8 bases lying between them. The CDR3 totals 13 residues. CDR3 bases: TGCGCCAGCAGACAGAAAGCTAACTATGGCTACACCTTC. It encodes CASRQKANYGYTF.

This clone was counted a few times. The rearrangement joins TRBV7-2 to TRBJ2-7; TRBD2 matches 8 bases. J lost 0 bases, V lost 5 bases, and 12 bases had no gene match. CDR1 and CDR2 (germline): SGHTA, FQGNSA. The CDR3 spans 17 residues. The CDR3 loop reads CASSINRLASSSYEQYF. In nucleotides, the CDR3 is TGTGCCAGCAGCATCAATCGACTAGCGTCGAGCTCCTACGAGCAGTACTTC.

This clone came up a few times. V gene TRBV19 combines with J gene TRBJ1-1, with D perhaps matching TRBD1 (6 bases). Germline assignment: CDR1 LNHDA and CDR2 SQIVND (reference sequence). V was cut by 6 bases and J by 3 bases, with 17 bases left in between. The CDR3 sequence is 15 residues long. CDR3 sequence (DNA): TGTGCCAGTAGCCTCCGGGGCAGGGGCCACACTGAAGCTTTCTTT. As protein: CASSLRGRGHTEAFF.

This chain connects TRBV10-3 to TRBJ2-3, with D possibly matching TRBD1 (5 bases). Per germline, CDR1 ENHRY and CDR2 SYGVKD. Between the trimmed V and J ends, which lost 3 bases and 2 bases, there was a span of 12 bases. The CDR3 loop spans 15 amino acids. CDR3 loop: CAISDPGHLTDTQYF. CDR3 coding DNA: TGTGCCATCAGTGACCCAGGGCATCTCACAGATACGCAGTATTTT.

The CDR3 spells CASSGRYSYEQYF. The CDR3 DNA reads as TGTGCCAGCAGCGGGCGGTACTCCTACGAGCAGTACTTC. The chain links TRBV9 to TRBJ2-7; D is uncertain. V dropped 3 bases and J dropped 0 bases, with 7 bases sitting between them. This CDR3 is built from 13 residues. Germline V gene sequence: CDR1 SGDLS, CDR2 YYNGEE.

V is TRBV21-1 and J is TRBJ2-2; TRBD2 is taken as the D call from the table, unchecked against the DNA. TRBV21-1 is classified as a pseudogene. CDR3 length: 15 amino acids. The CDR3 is CARPRGTRATGELFF. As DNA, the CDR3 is TGTGCCAGGCCGCGGGGGACAAGGGCCACCGGGGAGCTGTTTTTT.

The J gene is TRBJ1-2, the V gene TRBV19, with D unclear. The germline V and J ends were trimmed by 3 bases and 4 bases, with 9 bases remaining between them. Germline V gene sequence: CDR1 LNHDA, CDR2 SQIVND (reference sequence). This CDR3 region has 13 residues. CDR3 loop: CASSITRIYGYTF. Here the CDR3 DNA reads TGTGCCAGTAGTATCACCCGGATCTATGGCTACACCTTC.

The CDR3 protein is CASRGRGAYEQYF. CDR3 DNA sequence: TGTGCCAGCAGGGGCAGGGGGGCCTACGAGCAGTACTTC. V and J are TRBV18 and TRBJ2-7, with a possible D match to TRBD1 (7 bases). Trimming left V 8 bases short and J 2 bases short, with 13 bases between. In germline, CDR1 is KGHSH, CDR2 LQKENI. This CDR3 is 13 amino acids long.

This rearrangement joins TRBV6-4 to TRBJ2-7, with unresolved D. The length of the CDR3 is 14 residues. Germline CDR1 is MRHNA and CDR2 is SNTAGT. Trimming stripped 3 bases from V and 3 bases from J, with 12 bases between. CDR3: CASSENWESYEQYF. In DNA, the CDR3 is TGTGCCAGCAGTGAAAATTGGGAAAGCTACGAGCAGTACTTC.

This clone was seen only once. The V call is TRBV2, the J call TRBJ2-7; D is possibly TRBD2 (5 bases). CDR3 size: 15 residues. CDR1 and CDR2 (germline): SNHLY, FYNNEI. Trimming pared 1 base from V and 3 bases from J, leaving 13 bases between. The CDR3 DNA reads TGTGCCAGCAGTGAAGATCGAGGACTCGGCTACGAGCAGTACTTC. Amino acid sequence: CASSEDRGLGYEQYF.

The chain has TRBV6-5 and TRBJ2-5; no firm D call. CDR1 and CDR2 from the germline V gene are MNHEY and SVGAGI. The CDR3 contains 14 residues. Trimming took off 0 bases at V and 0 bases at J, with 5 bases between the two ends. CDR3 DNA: TGTGCCAGCAGTTACTCGAGGAACCAAGAGACCCAGTACTTC. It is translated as CASSYSRNQETQYF.

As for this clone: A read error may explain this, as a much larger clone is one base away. The CDR3 loop reads CASRADVSGHSNQSQHF. The CDR3 coding sequence is TGTGCCAGCAGAGCGGATGTTTCGGGCCATAGCAATCAGTCCCAGCATTTT. The chain uses TRBV2 and TRBJ1-5, with D unresolved. The CDR3 runs to 17 residues. Germline V gene lookup returns CDR1 SNHLY and CDR2 FYNNEI.

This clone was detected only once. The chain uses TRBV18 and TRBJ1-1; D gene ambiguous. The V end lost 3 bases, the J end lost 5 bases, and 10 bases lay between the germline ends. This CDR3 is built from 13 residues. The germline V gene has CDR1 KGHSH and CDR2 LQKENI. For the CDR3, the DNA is TGTGCCAGCTCACCCAGTCGTGAAACTGAAGCTTTCTTT. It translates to CASSPSRETEAFF.

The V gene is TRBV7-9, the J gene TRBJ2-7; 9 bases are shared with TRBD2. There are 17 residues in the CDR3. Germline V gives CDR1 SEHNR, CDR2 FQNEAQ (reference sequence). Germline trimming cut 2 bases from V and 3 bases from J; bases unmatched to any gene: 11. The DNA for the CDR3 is TGTGCCAGCAGCTTATCACCAGCGGGAGGTCTCGGCTACGAGCAGTACTTC. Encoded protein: CASSLSPAGGLGYEQYF.

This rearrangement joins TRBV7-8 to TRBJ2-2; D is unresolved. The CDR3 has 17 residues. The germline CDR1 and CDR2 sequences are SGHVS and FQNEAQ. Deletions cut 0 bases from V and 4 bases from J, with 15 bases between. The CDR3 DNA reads TGTGCCAGCAGCTTAGCGTTCCTGGGCTTGACCACCGGGGAGCTGTTTTTT. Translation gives CASSLAFLGLTTGELFF.

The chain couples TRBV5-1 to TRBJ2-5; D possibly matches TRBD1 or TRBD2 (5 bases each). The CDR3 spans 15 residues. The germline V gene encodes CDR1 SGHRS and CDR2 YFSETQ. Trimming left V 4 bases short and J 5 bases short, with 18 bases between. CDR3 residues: CASSPTGTAAETQYF. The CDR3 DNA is TGCGCCAGCAGCCCTACCGGGACGGCTGCCGAGACCCAGTACTTC.

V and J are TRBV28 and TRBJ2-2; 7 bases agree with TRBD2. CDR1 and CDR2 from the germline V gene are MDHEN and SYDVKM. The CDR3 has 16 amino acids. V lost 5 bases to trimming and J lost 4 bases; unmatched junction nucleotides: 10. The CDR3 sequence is CASSLTGGSGTGELFF. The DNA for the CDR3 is TGTGCCAGCAGTCTTACGGGGGGATCGGGCACCGGGGAGCTGTTTTTT.

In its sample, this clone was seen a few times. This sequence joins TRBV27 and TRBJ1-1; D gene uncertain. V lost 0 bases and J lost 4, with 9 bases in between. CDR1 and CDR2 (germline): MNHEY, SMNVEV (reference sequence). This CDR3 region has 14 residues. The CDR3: CASSLSLGRTEAFF. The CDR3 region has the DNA TGTGCCAGCAGTTTATCCCTAGGTCGCACTGAAGCTTTCTTT.

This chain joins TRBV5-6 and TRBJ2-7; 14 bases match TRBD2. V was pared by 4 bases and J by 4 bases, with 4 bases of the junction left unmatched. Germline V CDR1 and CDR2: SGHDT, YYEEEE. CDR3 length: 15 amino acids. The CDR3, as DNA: TGTGCCAGCAGCACGGGACTAGCGGGAGTGTACGAGCAGTACTTC. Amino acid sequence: CASSTGLAGVYEQYF.

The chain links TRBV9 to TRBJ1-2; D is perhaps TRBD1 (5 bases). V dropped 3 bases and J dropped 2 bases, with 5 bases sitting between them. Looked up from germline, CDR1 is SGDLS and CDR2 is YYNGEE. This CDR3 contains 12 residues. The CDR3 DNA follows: TGTGCCAGCAGCGGACAGAACTATGGCTACACCTTC. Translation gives CASSGQNYGYTF.

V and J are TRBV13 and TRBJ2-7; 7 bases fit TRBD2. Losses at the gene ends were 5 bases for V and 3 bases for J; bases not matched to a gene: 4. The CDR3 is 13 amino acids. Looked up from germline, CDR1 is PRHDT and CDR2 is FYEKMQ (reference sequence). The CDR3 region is CASSPGLHYEQYF. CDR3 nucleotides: TGTGCCAGCAGCCCGGGACTACACTACGAGCAGTACTTC.